What follows are 21 T cell receptor beta chains derived from one specimen sequenced in a study of radiotherapy plus CTLA-4 blockade in lung cancer. Assay used: immunoSEQ multiplex PCR; TCRdb lists only in-frame clones, some missing. The sample holds 50,000 or so clones, more than 70% seen once. The material was peripheral blood, obtained from a patient treated with radiotherapy plus ipilimumab. These receptors all stem from a human donor with non-small cell lung cancer who had stable disease on radiotherapy plus ipilimumab.

This clone has just one count. The chain combines TRBV18 with TRBJ1-2, with 11 positions matching TRBD1. Per germline, CDR1 KGHSH and CDR2 LQKENI. V lost 3 bases to trimming and J lost 2 bases; unmatched junction nucleotides: 2. The CDR3 consists of 15 residues. In DNA, the CDR3 is TGTGCCAGCTCACCGGGACAGGGGGGAAACTATGGCTACACCTTC. Translated: CASSPGQGGNYGYTF. Based on the CDR3 plus reference TRBV18 and TRBJ1-2, the full variable domain is NAGVMQNPRHLVRRRGQEARLRCSPMKGHSHVYWYRQLPEEGLKFMVYLQKENIIDESGMPKERFSAEFPKEGPSILRIQQVVRGDSAAYFCASSPGQGGNYGYTFGSGTRLTVV.

By share, this clone counts as large (0.1 to 1%). The rearrangement uses TRBV6-4 and TRBJ2-6; tentatively, D is TRBD1 (6 bases). This CDR3 contains 16 residues. V lost 5 bases and J lost 0, with 11 bases in between. Germline CDR1 is MRHNA and CDR2 is SNTAGT. CDR3 loop: CASSLGAFSGANVLTF. The CDR3 nucleotides read TGTGCCAGCAGTCTGGGGGCCTTCTCTGGGGCCAACGTCCTGACTTTC.

The chain recombines TRBV15 with TRBJ1-5, with TRBD1 as a possible D gene (6 bases). The CDR3 sequence is 14 residues long. Trimming pared 6 bases from V and 2 bases from J, leaving 11 bases between. Germline CDR1 reads LNHNV; CDR2 reads YYDKDF (reference sequence). The CDR3 coding sequence is TGTGCCACCAGAGGGGGTACCCGCAATCAGCCCCAGCATTTT. Translated: CATRGGTRNQPQHF.

CDR3 region: CASSELTGYTF. CDR3 in DNA: TGTGCCAGCAGTGAATTAACTGGCTACACCTTC. The chain recombines TRBV25-1 with TRBJ1-2; D is ambiguous. This CDR3 is built from 11 residues. Germline assignment: CDR1 MGHDK and CDR2 SYGVNS. The germline V and J ends were trimmed by 1 base and 7 bases, with 4 bases remaining between them.

The V gene is TRBV2, the J gene TRBJ2-3, with 9 positions matching TRBD2. Germline CDR1 is SNHLY and CDR2 is FYNNEI. The CDR3 spans 15 residues. Trimming at V came to 6 bases and at J to 2 bases, leaving 6 bases not matched to a gene. The CDR3 spells CASSEPGLATDTQYF. The DNA for the CDR3 is TGTGCCAGCAGCGAACCGGGACTAGCCACAGATACGCAGTATTTT.

The sample holds one count of this clone. CDR3 sequence: CASSDYGLSGNTIYF. The CDR3 DNA reads as TGTGCCAGCAGTGACTACGGGCTCTCTGGAAACACCATATATTTT. The chain combines TRBV6-1 with TRBJ1-3; D not resolved. V was clipped by 3 bases and J by 0 bases, with 9 bases between them. The CDR3 loop spans 15 amino acids. In germline, CDR1 is MNHNS, CDR2 SASEGT.

The gene calls are TRBV11-2 and TRBJ2-3; 7 positions agree with TRBD2. The CDR3 loop spans 16 amino acids. V shed 6 bases, J shed 1 base, and the junction held 10 bases outside the gene matches. Germline V gives CDR1 SGHAT, CDR2 FQNNGV. The CDR3 here is CASRYLRGRRTDTQYF. The DNA for the CDR3 is TGTGCCAGCAGGTATCTGCGGGGGAGACGCACAGATACGCAGTATTTT.

This clone has only one observation. The chain combines TRBV7-9 with TRBJ2-1; a possible D gene is TRBD2 (6 bases). In germline, CDR1 is SEHNR, CDR2 FQNEAQ (reference sequence). The germline V and J ends were trimmed by 3 bases and 5 bases, with 14 bases remaining between them. The CDR3 extends over 15 amino acids. The CDR3 sequence: CASSFFGGVHNEQFF. CDR3 DNA sequence: TGTGCCAGCAGCTTTTTTGGCGGGGTCCACAATGAGCAGTTCTTC.

This chain links TRBV5-6 with TRBJ1-6; possible D gene TRBD1, 5 bases. The CDR3 runs to 15 residues. Trimming cost V 0 bases and J 4 bases, with 8 bases left between them. Germline V gene lookup returns CDR1 SGHDT and CDR2 YYEEEE. The chain's CDR3 is CASSLAGLYNSPLHF. Here the CDR3 DNA reads TGTGCCAGCAGCTTGGCAGGGCTGTATAATTCACCCCTCCACTTT.

CDR3 sequence: CASSLSSLRGNTIYF. CDR3 nucleotides: TGTGCCAGCAGCTTAAGCTCCCTTCGGGGAAACACCATATATTTT. The J gene is TRBJ1-3, the V gene TRBV7-2; no firm D call. The length of the CDR3 is 15 residues. The V gene's germline CDR1 is SGHTA and CDR2 FQGNSA. V lost 2 bases to trimming and J lost 4 bases, with 12 bases between them.

The genes are TRBV5-4 and TRBJ1-1; D gene uncertain. The V end was cut by 2 bases, the J end by 4 bases, with 9 bases between. Germline CDR1 is SGHNT and CDR2 is YYREEE (reference sequence). This CDR3 has 13 residues. The CDR3: CASSFQESTEAFF. The CDR3 DNA is TGTGCCAGCAGCTTTCAAGAGTCCACTGAAGCTTTCTTT. The variable domain in full, with the rest retrieved from reference TRBV5-4 and TRBJ1-1, is ETGVTQSPTHLIKTRGQQVTLRCSSQSGHNTVSWYQQALGQGPQFIFQYYREEENGRGNFPPRFSGLQFPNYSSELNVNALELDDSALYLCASSFQESTEAFFGQGTRLTVV.

The rearrangement links TRBV2 to TRBJ1-5; D gene unclear. V was clipped by 6 bases and J by 4 bases, with 13 bases between them. This CDR3 spans 14 amino acids. CDR1 and CDR2 from the germline V gene are SNHLY and FYNNEI. The CDR3, as DNA: TGTGCCAGCAGCAACGGTATCTTTAATCAGCCCCAGCATTTT. As protein: CASSNGIFNQPQHF.

V usage is TRBV5-4 and J usage is TRBJ2-1, with D unresolved. Trimming removed 2 bases from V and 6 bases from J, with 9 bases in between. Germline V CDR1 and CDR2: SGHNT, YYREEE (reference sequence). The CDR3 runs 13 residues. The chain's CDR3 is CASSFDKSNEQFF. Here the CDR3 DNA reads TGTGCCAGCAGCTTCGACAAGTCCAATGAGCAGTTCTTC.

The V and J genes are TRBV13 and TRBJ1-1, with D unresolved. From germline, CDR1 is PRHDT and CDR2 FYEKMQ (reference sequence). The V end was cut by 3 bases, the J end by 1 base, with 12 bases between. The CDR3 is 15 residues long. The CDR3 here is CASSFRQTPNTEAFF. Written as DNA, the CDR3 is TGTGCCAGCAGCTTCAGGCAAACGCCGAACACTGAAGCTTTCTTT.

The chain has TRBV19 and TRBJ1-2; D is possibly TRBD1 (5 bases). Trimming left V 1 base short and J 4 bases short, with 10 bases between. The CDR3 loop spans 14 amino acids. Germline V CDR1 and CDR2: LNHDA, SQIVND (reference sequence). Written as DNA, the CDR3 is TGTGCCAGTAGTATAGTGAGTGGGACCTATGGCTACACCTTC. It yields the protein CASSIVSGTYGYTF.

This clone was seen just once. The chain joins TRBV6-5 to TRBJ2-2; tentatively, D is TRBD1 or TRBD2 (5 bases each). The CDR3 contains 14 residues. Germline V gene lookup returns CDR1 MNHEY and CDR2 SVGAGI. V was trimmed by 6 bases and J by 1 base, leaving 9 bases between them. As DNA, the CDR3 is TGTGCCAGCAGCCGGGACGTGAACACCGGGGAGCTGTTTTTT. Protein product: CASSRDVNTGELFF.

The chain links TRBV5-1 to TRBJ2-5; 16 positions agree with TRBD2. CDR1 and CDR2 (germline): SGHRS, YFSETQ. J was trimmed by 3 bases and V by 4 bases; bases with no gene match: 12. CDR3 length: 19 residues. CDR3 in DNA: TGCGCCAGCAGCGGACCCCCCGGGACTAGCGGGGGGGCCAAAGAGACCCAGTACTTC. This gives the protein CASSGPPGTSGGAKETQYF.

This clone is a singleton in its sample. V usage is TRBV7-7 and J usage is TRBJ2-5; D might be TRBD1 (5 bases). CDR1 and CDR2 from the germline V gene are SSHAT and FNYEAQ (reference sequence). This CDR3 has 14 amino acids. V dropped 4 bases and J dropped 4 bases, with 13 bases sitting between them. CDR3 in amino acids: CASSSWTNRETQYF. The CDR3 bases are TGTGCCAGCAGCTCTTGGACAAATAGAGAGACCCAGTACTTC.

The V and J genes are TRBV4-1 and TRBJ1-1, with TRBD1 identical over 9 bases. This CDR3 contains 15 residues. With V trimmed by 6 bases and J by 4 bases, 9 bases remained unmatched. CDR1 MGHRA and CDR2 YSYEKL come from the germline V gene. The CDR3 reads CASRGTGRMTTEAFF. CDR3 bases: TGCGCCAGCAGAGGGACAGGGAGGATGACCACTGAAGCTTTCTTT.

The chain recombines TRBV2 with TRBJ1-5; TRBD1 is a possible D gene (6 bases). This CDR3 has 14 amino acids. Trimming removed 3 bases at V and 7 bases at J, with 13 bases between. Per the germline V gene, CDR1 is SNHLY and CDR2 is FYNNEI. The CDR3, as DNA: TGTGCCAGCAGTGATCAGGGGACCTCCCAGCCCCAGCATTTT. Its protein is CASSDQGTSQPQHF. The entire variable domain, with the rest obtained from reference TRBV2 and TRBJ1-5, is as follows: EPEVTQTPSHQVTQMGQEVILRCVPISNHLYFYWYRQILGQKVEFLVSFYNNEISEKSEIFDDQFSVERPDGSNFTLKIRSTKLEDSAMYFCASSDQGTSQPQHFGDGTRLSIL.

CDR3 in amino acids: CASSAAPSSYNSPLHF. For the CDR3, the DNA is TGTGCCAGCAGCGCCGCACCGAGCTCCTATAATTCACCCCTCCACTTT. This chain joins TRBV9 and TRBJ1-6, with D unclear. This CDR3 is built from 16 residues. Germline-derived CDR1 and CDR2 are SGDLS and YYNGEE. The V end lost 3 bases, the J end lost 0 bases, and 10 bases lay between the germline ends.